Each of the 22 T cell receptor beta chains below was sequenced from the same sample in a study of blood T cell repertoires in COVID-19. Some clones are missing from TCRdb's copy, which holds only in-frame ones; the method was immunoSEQ multiplex PCR. The table shows hundreds of thousands of clones, with about 91% occurring only once. Sequencing was done on a sample of PBMCs or T cells enriched from blood (not recorded which). The receptors originated from a woman aged 40 to 50 with acute COVID-19.

CDR3 bases: TGCGCCAGCAGCCCCGTGGAGGGGAAAGACGAAAAACTGTTTTTT. Translated: CASSPVEGKDEKLFF. The chain is built from TRBV4-3 and TRBJ1-4, with D possibly matching TRBD1 (5 bases). Deletions cut 4 bases from V and 8 bases from J, with 17 bases between. The length of the CDR3 is 15 residues. CDR1 and CDR2 (germline): LGHNA, YSLEER.

The CDR3 DNA reads as TGTGCCAGCAAAGAAAGCAGGCCAGCTAACTATGGCTACACCTTC. This translates into CASKESRPANYGYTF. The V and J genes are TRBV27 and TRBJ1-2; D unclear. This CDR3 is built from 15 residues. Looked up from germline, CDR1 is MNHEY and CDR2 is SMNVEV (reference sequence). Trimming removed 7 bases at V and 0 bases at J, with 15 bases between.

CDR3 protein: CASSSLWGQGNNSPLHF. The CDR3 DNA sequence: TGTGCCAGCAGCTCCCTTTGGGGACAGGGGAATAATTCACCCCTCCACTTT. This chain uses TRBV11-3 with TRBJ1-6, with TRBD1 matching over 10 bases. J gave up 5 bases and V 4 bases, and 8 bases lay outside the gene matches. The CDR3 is 17 residues long. CDR1 and CDR2 (germline): SGHNT, YENEEA.

Written as DNA, the CDR3 is TGTGCCAGCAGCTTCCAGGATTCACCCCTCCACTTT. It is translated as CASSFQDSPLHF. The chain joins TRBV6-6 to TRBJ1-6; no reliable D call. Trimming took 6 bases from V and 8 from J, leaving 8 bases between them. The CDR3 sequence is 12 residues long. From germline, CDR1 is MNHNY and CDR2 SVGAGI (reference sequence).

The CDR3 DNA reads as TGTGCCAGCAGCAGACTAGCGGGAGAGGGCTGGGAGCAGTACTTC. The encoded protein is CASSRLAGEGWEQYF. The J gene is TRBJ2-7, the V gene TRBV9, with 12 bases fitting TRBD2. In germline, CDR1 is SGDLS, CDR2 YYNGEE. CDR3 length: 15 residues. The trim removed 4 bases at V and 7 bases at J, leaving 9 bases unmatched.

This chain connects TRBV18 to TRBJ2-1; TRBD2 matches at 10 bases. The CDR3 loop spans 15 amino acids. In germline, CDR1 is KGHSH, CDR2 LQKENI. Trimming removed 5 bases from V and 4 bases from J; junction bases left unmatched: 5. The DNA for the CDR3 is TGTGCCAGCTCAGTTACTAGCGGGACTTACAATGAGCAGTTCTTC. This encodes CASSVTSGTYNEQFF.

The J gene is TRBJ2-2, the V gene TRBV19, with 8 bases identical to TRBD2. Germline CDR1 LNHDA, CDR2 SQIVND (reference sequence). This CDR3 region has 17 residues. The J segment lost 8 bases and the V segment lost 3 bases, leaving 14 bases of the junction unmatched. CDR3 amino acids: CASSMPSRSGSYGELFF. In DNA, the CDR3 is TGTGCCAGTAGTATGCCCTCGAGAAGCGGGAGCTATGGGGAGCTGTTTTTT. Full variable domain (outside the CDR3, taken from reference TRBV19 and TRBJ2-2): DGGITQSPKYLFRKEGQNVTLSCEQNLNHDAMYWYRQDPGQGLRLIYYSQIVNDFQKGDIAEGYSVSREKKESFPLTVTSAQKNPTAFYLCASSMPSRSGSYGELFFGEGSRLTVL.

The gene calls are TRBV27 and TRBJ1-4; D is undetermined. Germline V lookup: CDR1 MNHEY, CDR2 SMNVEV (reference sequence). This CDR3 region has 15 residues. Trimming removed 5 bases at V and 2 bases at J, with 12 bases between. The CDR3 reads CASSGGIGTNEKLFF. In nucleotides, the CDR3 is TGTGCCAGCAGTGGAGGGATCGGGACTAATGAAAAACTGTTTTTT.

The rearrangement links TRBV7-9 to TRBJ1-5; D remains unclear. The V end was cut by 1 base, the J end by 6 bases, with 7 bases between. The CDR3 runs to 13 residues. Germline V lookup: CDR1 SEHNR, CDR2 FQNEAQ (reference sequence). Written as DNA, the CDR3 is TGTGCCAGCAGCTTAGGTCCCCGTCAGCCCCAGCATTTT. Amino acid sequence: CASSLGPRQPQHF.

The V call is TRBV5-1, the J call TRBJ2-1; 13 bases are shared with TRBD2. V shed 3 bases and J 0 bases; nucleotides not matched to a gene: 3. The CDR3 extends over 17 amino acids. Germline V lookup: CDR1 SGHRS, CDR2 YFSETQ. CDR3 sequence reads: CASSSRTSGSSYNEQFF. The CDR3 DNA sequence: TGCGCCAGCAGCTCTCGGACTAGCGGGAGCTCCTACAATGAGCAGTTCTTC.

The chain joins TRBV10-3 to TRBJ1-4, with D possibly matching TRBD1 (5 bases). The CDR3 extends over 16 amino acids. The V end was cut by 0 bases, the J end by 4 bases, with 12 bases between. Germline V lookup: CDR1 ENHRY, CDR2 SYGVKD. CDR3 sequence: CAISESLGPINEKLFF. For the CDR3, the DNA is TGTGCCATCAGTGAGTCTTTGGGGCCTATTAATGAAAAACTGTTTTTT.

The rearrangement links TRBV21-1 to TRBJ1-5; TRBD1, the table's D call, lacks a check against the DNA. TRBV21-1 is classified as a pseudogene. The CDR3 runs 15 residues. CDR3 amino acids: CASSDGRGSNQPQHF. The CDR3, as DNA: TGTGCCAGCAGCGACGGCAGGGGTAGCAATCAGCCCCAGCATTTT.

CDR3 region: CSASSRSGVNNSPLHF. DNA for the CDR3: TGCAGTGCTAGTTCCAGGTCGGGAGTAAATAATTCACCCCTCCACTTT. The chain has TRBV20-1 and TRBJ1-6, with D unresolved. CDR1 DFQATT and CDR2 SNEGSKA come from the germline V gene (reference sequence). The V and J ends lost 3 bases and 5 bases respectively, with 17 bases between them. CDR3 length: 16 amino acids.

The V call is TRBV3-1 (or the pseudogene TRBV3-2), the J call TRBJ2-2; 7 nucleotides line up with TRBD2. The CDR3 sequence is 17 residues long. Germline V gene data show CDR1 as LGHDT and CDR2 as YNNKEL (reference sequence). Unmatched junction bases numbered 11, after V lost 2 bases and J lost 5 bases. The CDR3 here is CASSQRHSGGSTGELFF. CDR3 nucleotides: TGTGCCAGCAGCCAAAGACACTCAGGCGGGAGTACCGGGGAGCTGTTTTTT.

The J gene is TRBJ1-1, the V gene TRBV19; D is undetermined. Germline CDR1 is LNHDA and CDR2 is SQIVND (reference sequence). V was cut by 6 bases and J by 4 bases, with 12 bases left in between. There are 13 residues in the CDR3. CDR3 region: CASSPPGVTEAFF. CDR3 nucleotides: TGTGCCAGTAGCCCTCCCGGGGTCACTGAAGCTTTCTTT.

The gene calls are TRBV3-1 (or the pseudogene TRBV3-2) and TRBJ2-7; 10 bases align to TRBD1. The CDR3 is 16 amino acids. Trimming removed 4 bases from V and 6 bases from J; junction bases left unmatched: 12. CDR1 and CDR2 (germline): LGHDT, YNNKEL (reference sequence). CDR3 coding DNA: TGTGCCAGCAGCCTCCCGGATAGACAGGGGGCGGTCGAGCAGTACTTC. This translates into CASSLPDRQGAVEQYF.

This clone is a singleton in its sample. The chain recombines TRBV5-1 with TRBJ2-1, with 9 nucleotides matching TRBD2. CDR3 length: 16 amino acids. Germline CDR1 reads SGHRS; CDR2 reads YFSETQ. V dropped 5 bases and J dropped 2; count of bases not matched to a gene: 8. CDR3 bases: TGCGCCAGCAGTTCCTCGACTAGCGGACCCTACAATGAGCAGTTCTTC. Amino acids: CASSSSTSGPYNEQFF.

This chain joins TRBV5-1 and TRBJ1-3, with 10 bases identical to TRBD1. The germline V gene encodes CDR1 SGHRS and CDR2 YFSETQ. V shed 4 bases and J 5 bases; nucleotides not matched to a gene: 6. This CDR3 is built from 15 residues. The CDR3 DNA sequence: TGCGCCAGCAGCCAGGGGACAGGGGAGAGAAACACCATATATTTT. Translation: CASSQGTGERNTIYF.

This chain uses TRBV7-2 with TRBJ1-1, with 7 bases aligning to TRBD1. Germline V CDR1 and CDR2: SGHTA, FQGNSA. V was pared by 5 bases and J by 6 bases, with 15 bases of the junction left unmatched. The CDR3 contains 16 residues. For the CDR3, the DNA is TGTGCCAGCAGCGGACGACAGGGCTTGGTTGTGGCTGAAGCTTTCTTT. It specifies CASSGRQGLVVAEAFF.

This chain links TRBV9 with TRBJ2-1; D possibly corresponds to TRBD2 (6 bases). The germline V gene encodes CDR1 SGDLS and CDR2 YYNGEE. The germline V and J ends were trimmed by 2 bases and 1 base, with 13 bases remaining between them. This CDR3 is 16 amino acids long. CDR3 coding DNA: TGTGCCAGCAGCGTGCGGGGACGTGGTTCCTACAATGAGCAGTTCTTC. It yields the protein CASSVRGRGSYNEQFF. Based on the CDR3 plus reference TRBV9 and TRBJ2-1, the full variable domain is DSGVTQTPKHLITATGQRVTLRCSPRSGDLSVYWYQQSLDQGLQFLIQYYNGEERAKGNILERFSAQQFPDLHSELNLSSLELGDSALYFCASSVRGRGSYNEQFFGPGTRLTVL.

V usage is TRBV24-1 and J usage is TRBJ2-1, with 11 bases fitting TRBD1. Germline values: CDR1 KGHDR, CDR2 SFDVKD. CDR3 length: 17 residues. J lost 8 bases, V lost 1 base, and 9 bases had no gene match. This CDR3 is CATSDFRDRGNFDEQFF. The CDR3 DNA sequence: TGTGCCACCAGTGATTTTAGGGACAGGGGGAATTTCGATGAGCAGTTCTTC.

The rearrangement joins TRBV9 to TRBJ2-3; 9 bases fit TRBD1. In germline, CDR1 is SGDLS, CDR2 YYNGEE. Unmatched junction bases numbered 11, after V lost 0 bases and J lost 0 bases. CDR3 length: 19 amino acids. CDR3 in amino acids: CASSVDGPLGTGSTDTQYF. For the CDR3, the DNA is TGTGCCAGCAGCGTAGATGGCCCCCTTGGGACAGGGAGCACAGATACGCAGTATTTT. Full variable domain (outside the CDR3, taken from reference TRBV9 and TRBJ2-3): DSGVTQTPKHLITATGQRVTLRCSPRSGDLSVYWYQQSLDQGLQFLIQYYNGEERAKGNILERFSAQQFPDLHSELNLSSLELGDSALYFCASSVDGPLGTGSTDTQYFGPGTRLTVL.